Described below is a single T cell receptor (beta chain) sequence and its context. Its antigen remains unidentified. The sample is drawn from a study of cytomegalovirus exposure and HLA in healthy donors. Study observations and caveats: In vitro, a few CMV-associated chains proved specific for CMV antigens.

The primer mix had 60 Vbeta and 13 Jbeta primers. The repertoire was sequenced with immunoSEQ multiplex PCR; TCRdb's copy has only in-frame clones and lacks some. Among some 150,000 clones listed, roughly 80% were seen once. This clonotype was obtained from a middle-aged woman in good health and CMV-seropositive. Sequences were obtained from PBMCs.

The chain's CDR3 is CASRPDRVGQEAFF. For the CDR3, the DNA is TGTGCCAGCAGACCCGACAGGGTAGGTCAAGAAGCTTTCTTT. This rearrangement joins TRBV27 to TRBJ1-1, with 7 bases that match TRBD1. The junction had 12 bases not matched to a gene; V was cut back by 6 bases and J by 8 bases. Germline-derived CDR1 and CDR2 are MNHEY and SMNVEV (reference sequence). The CDR3 is 14 residues long.